The sequence of this T cell receptor (beta chain) was determined in a study of shared clonotypes between healthy human individuals. Germline CDR1 and CDR2: ENHRY and SYGVKD. Unmatched junction bases numbered 16, after V lost 5 bases and J lost 10 bases. The CDR3 length is 15 residues. Once extracted for a subset, genomic DNA was divided evenly among several immunoSEQ plates. Clones were sequenced by immunoSEQ multiplex PCR, and TCRdb holds only the in-frame ones, with some missing. The sample yields fewer than 200,000 clones, about 66% seen once. The chain employs TRBV10-3 and TRBJ2-5; 7 nucleotides agree with TRBD2. The sample consisted of memory CD4+ T cells sorted from blood. The sample's subset: CD45RA-negative fraction. The sequence was obtained from a man aged 25 to 45 in good health. The CDR3 nucleotides are TGTGCCATCAGTAGTGGTGGCGGGAGAGCCCAGGGCCAGTACTTC. Protein: CAISSGGGRAQGQYF.